The 18 T cell receptor beta chains below come from one sample, sequenced in a study of vaccination and CD4 T cells after COVID-19. Their recognized antigens are unknown. The study sequenced cultured CD4+ T cell DNA using the Oncomine TCR Beta short-read assay. TCRdb re-analysed the PCR reads in MiXCR, keeping a single row per CDR3 protein. This table holds about 15,000 distinct CDR3 sequences, around 70% found once. Documented treatment: roughly 11-day PBMC culture with coronavirus spike peptide pools or control peptides (ViraFEST assay). The sample consisted of CD4+ T cells from blood, cultured in vitro. The receptors derive from a human donor who had recovered from COVID-19.

The chain joins TRBV28 to TRBJ2-6; the D is unclear. CDR1 and CDR2 (germline): MDHEN, SYDVKM. This CDR3 region has 17 residues. V was trimmed by 5 bases and J by 1 base, leaving 15 bases between them. The CDR3 loop reads CASSVIRTASGANVLTF. In DNA, the CDR3 is TGTGCCAGCAGTGTGATTCGGACGGCATCTGGGGCCAACGTCCTGACTTTC. Using reference TRBV28 and TRBJ2-6 for the parts outside the CDR3, the full variable domain is DVKVTQSSRYLVKRTGEKVFLECVQDMDHENMFWYRQDPGLGLRLIYFSYDVKMKEKGDIPEGYSVSREKKERFSLILESASTNQTSMYLCASSVIRTASGANVLTFGAGSRLTVL.

The chain employs TRBV7-2 and TRBJ1-2; D call uncertain. Trimming stripped 1 base from V and 4 bases from J, with 13 bases between. The CDR3 runs to 15 residues. Germline V CDR1 and CDR2: SGHTA, FQGNSA. CDR3 in DNA: TGTGCCAGCAGCTTAGTTCCAGAAGTCTCCTATGGCTACACCTTC. Its protein product is CASSLVPEVSYGYTF.

V gene TRBV20-1 combines with J gene TRBJ1-5, with D possibly being TRBD1 (6 bases). Per the germline V gene, CDR1 is DFQATT and CDR2 is SNEGSKA (reference sequence). The CDR3 is made up of 14 amino acids. V lost 5 bases and J 0 bases, leaving 11 bases between the germline ends. The CDR3 DNA sequence: TGCAGTGCTCGAGGACAGTATAGCAATCAGCCCCAGCATTTT. This sequence encodes CSARGQYSNQPQHF.

This CDR3 is CASSRTQGASYTF. In DNA form, the CDR3 reads TGTGCCAGCAGCCGAACACAGGGGGCTAGCTACACCTTC. V and J are TRBV11-2 and TRBJ1-2, with TRBD1 matching 9 bases. V shed 5 bases and J 9 bases; nucleotides not matched to a gene: 7. Germline V gene sequence: CDR1 SGHAT, CDR2 FQNNGV. The CDR3 has 13 residues.

About this clonotype itself: The junction departs from germline at one end; a sequencing error may be responsible. This chain connects TRBV7-9 to TRBJ1-1; D gene ambiguous. The CDR3 totals 12 residues. Germline CDR1 is SEHNR and CDR2 is FQNEAQ (reference sequence). CDR3 amino acids: CASSLGAARYVF. The CDR3 DNA reads as TGTGCCAGCAGCTTAGGGGCGGCCCGGTATGTCTTT.

The chain is built from TRBV19 and TRBJ2-7; perhaps TRBD2 as D (5 bases). The CDR3 loop spans 15 amino acids. Trimming removed 1 base from V and 0 bases from J, with 10 bases in between. Germline-derived CDR1 and CDR2 are LNHDA and SQIVND (reference sequence). CDR3 DNA sequence: TGTGCCAGTAGTATAGCCGGAGAGGGCTCCTACGAGCAGTACTTC. It specifies CASSIAGEGSYEQYF. The variable domain in full, completed from reference TRBV19 and TRBJ2-7, reads DGGITQSPKYLFRKEGQNVTLSCEQNLNHDAMYWYRQDPGQGLRLIYYSQIVNDFQKGDIAEGYSVSREKKESFPLTVTSAQKNPTAFYLCASSIAGEGSYEQYFGPGTRLTVT.

This chain joins TRBV5-1 and TRBJ1-1, with 7 bases fitting TRBD1. The length of the CDR3 is 15 residues. V was clipped by 4 bases and J by 0 bases; unmatched bases: 6. Per germline, CDR1 SGHRS and CDR2 YFSETQ. In nucleotides, the CDR3 is TGCGCCAGCAGCGTAATCGGACAGGTGAACACTGAAGCTTTCTTT. It codes for CASSVIGQVNTEAFF. The full variable domain, completed using reference TRBV5-1 and TRBJ1-1, is KAGVTQTPRYLIKTRGQQVTLSCSPISGHRSVSWYQQTPGQGLQFLFEYFSETQRNKGNFPGRFSGRQFSNSRSEMNVSTLELGDSALYLCASSVIGQVNTEAFFGQGTRLTVV.

The rearrangement joins TRBV28 to TRBJ1-6, with D maybe TRBD1 (5 bases). Trimming stripped 2 bases from V and 10 bases from J, with 12 bases between. Germline V gene lookup returns CDR1 MDHEN and CDR2 SYDVKM. CDR3 size: 14 residues. CDR3 DNA sequence: TGTGCCAGCAGTTTAGGGGCGGGACCCTCACCCCTCCACTTT. Its protein product is CASSLGAGPSPLHF.

The chain has TRBV6-1 and TRBJ2-5; 7 nucleotides match TRBD1. Trimming cost V 6 bases and J 2 bases; bases outside gene matches: 9. The CDR3 consists of 15 residues. The germline V gene has CDR1 MNHNS and CDR2 SASEGT. The CDR3 nucleotides are TGTGCCAGCAGACTCGACAGGGCCGCGCAAGAGACCCAGTACTTC. Residues: CASRLDRAAQETQYF.

V usage is TRBV2 and J usage is TRBJ2-5, with TRBD2 identical over 8 bases. The germline V gene encodes CDR1 SNHLY and CDR2 FYNNEI. V gave up 5 bases and J gave up 3 bases; unmatched junction bases: 11. This CDR3 comprises 16 residues. CDR3 sequence reads: CASSSYRQGLEETQYF. The DNA for the CDR3 is TGTGCCAGCAGTAGTTACAGGCAGGGACTAGAAGAGACCCAGTACTTC.

V usage is TRBV6-1 and J usage is TRBJ1-5, with 9 bases fitting TRBD1. This CDR3 contains 14 residues. Germline trimming cut 6 bases from V and 7 bases from J; bases unmatched to any gene: 7. Germline values: CDR1 MNHNS, CDR2 SASEGT. Here the CDR3 DNA reads TGTGCCAGCAGAGCGGGACAGGGTGGACAGCCCCAGCATTTT. Its translation is CASRAGQGGQPQHF.

The chain has TRBV6-2 or TRBV6-3 and TRBJ2-7, with 13 nucleotides matching TRBD2. The CDR3 runs 14 residues. Germline CDR1 reads MNHEY; CDR2 reads SVGEGT. J gave up 5 bases and V 6 bases, and 4 bases lay outside the gene matches. The DNA for the CDR3 is TGTGCCAGCAGAACTAGCGGGAGGGCCCACGAGCAGTACTTC. It translates to CASRTSGRAHEQYF.

The gene calls are TRBV28 and TRBJ1-5, with a weak D call TRBD1 (6 bases). Germline CDR1 reads MDHEN; CDR2 reads SYDVKM. The CDR3 is made up of 15 amino acids. Between the trimmed V and J ends, which lost 10 bases and 2 bases, there was a span of 18 bases. The CDR3 sequence: CATGTSEGGNQPQHF. CDR3 in DNA: TGTGCCACAGGGACATCCGAAGGAGGCAATCAGCCCCAGCATTTT. The complete variable domain, with remaining parts taken from reference TRBV28 and TRBJ1-5, reads DVKVTQSSRYLVKRTGEKVFLECVQDMDHENMFWYRQDPGLGLRLIYFSYDVKMKEKGDIPEGYSVSREKKERFSLILESASTNQTSMYLCATGTSEGGNQPQHFGDGTRLSIL.

The V and J genes are TRBV6-5 and TRBJ2-2, with D perhaps TRBD1 or TRBD2 (5 bases each). The CDR3 totals 15 residues. Per germline, CDR1 MNHEY and CDR2 SVGAGI. The ends were cut back, 0 bases at V and 8 bases at J, with 13 bases in the middle. This CDR3 reads CASSYSGVLGGELFF. The CDR3 DNA follows: TGTGCCAGCAGTTACTCGGGGGTCCTGGGGGGGGAGCTGTTTTTT.

The chain carries TRBV10-3 and TRBJ1-2; tentatively, D is TRBD1 (5 bases). The germline V gene encodes CDR1 ENHRY and CDR2 SYGVKD. The CDR3 extends over 17 amino acids. V lost 2 bases and J 7 bases, leaving 23 bases between the germline ends. This CDR3 is CAISEGRERRARGGYTF. The CDR3 DNA reads as TGTGCCATCAGTGAGGGCAGGGAACGCCGAGCGCGGGGTGGCTACACCTTC.

This clonotype turned up a few times. The chain joins TRBV6-1 to TRBJ1-5; no firm D call. CDR1 and CDR2 from the germline V gene are MNHNS and SASEGT. Trimming took 6 bases from V and 4 from J, leaving 13 bases between them. The CDR3 has 14 residues. The CDR3 sequence is CASSLYGLNQPQHF. For the CDR3, the DNA is TGTGCCAGCAGCTTATATGGGCTGAATCAGCCCCAGCATTTT.

The V call is TRBV20-1, the J call TRBJ2-1, with D possibly matching TRBD2 (5 bases). The CDR3 sequence is 14 residues long. The germline gives CDR1 DFQATT, CDR2 SNEGSKA (reference sequence). V was clipped by 3 bases and J by 3 bases, with 12 bases between them. The CDR3 loop reads CSASGESGYNEQFF. In nucleotides, the CDR3 is TGCAGTGCTAGTGGGGAGTCAGGCTACAATGAGCAGTTCTTC.

The rearrangement joins TRBV28 to TRBJ2-1, with TRBD1 matching over 8 bases. The assigned J gene may be wrong: the sequence end matches TRBJ2-7 better. Per germline, CDR1 MDHEN and CDR2 SYDVKM. The CDR3 loop spans 15 amino acids. This chain's CDR3 is CATSFPGGGHYEQYF. The DNA for the CDR3 is TGTGCCACAAGCTTCCCAGGGGGCGGACACTACGAGCAGTACTTC.